This record covers a single T cell receptor (beta chain). Germline V lookup: CDR1 MNHEY, CDR2 SVGAGI. Trimming took 4 bases from V and 4 from J; bases not matched to a gene: 5. CDR3 size: 14 residues. Authors' analysis steps: Amplifying reference gene primers gave estimates of nucleated cell counts. Some clones are missing from TCRdb's copy, which holds only in-frame ones; the method was immunoSEQ multiplex PCR. Clone size and the V and J calls come from that table; the DNA yielded D and trimming. The repertoire holds 250,000 to 300,000 clones, about 89% seen once, with about 4.6% in the top ten. The data derive from a study of blood T cell repertoires in COVID-19. Study background: Acute and convalescent COVID-19 samples came from the United States, Italy and Spain. T cells, B-cell-depleted T cells, or PBMCs provided the cDNA or gDNA that served as material.

This TCR came from a man between 35 and 55 years old with acute or convalescent COVID-19. The rearrangement uses TRBV6-5 and TRBJ1-1; 8 bases are a match to TRBD1. Sequencing input: peripheral blood. In DNA form, the CDR3 reads TGTGCCAGCAGTTCCCGGACAGGGAGCACTGAAGCTTTCTTT. It encodes CASSSRTGSTEAFF.